This TCR beta chain was captured in a study of blood T cell repertoires in COVID-19. On the study more broadly: Acute and convalescent COVID-19 samples came from the United States, Italy and Spain. The analysed material was cDNA or gDNA that came from T cells, B-cell-depleted T cells, or PBMCs.

With 4 bases removed from V and 4 bases from J, the gap between germline ends came to 17 bases. This CDR3 has 15 residues. Germline V CDR1 and CDR2: SGHNT, YYREEE (reference sequence). How the authors handled the data: The assay estimated nucleated cells by amplifying reference gene primers. Sequencing used immunoSEQ multiplex PCR; TCRdb keeps in-frame clones, though not all of them. V and J calls and clone size are copied from that table; D and trimming were computed from the DNA. The sample includes more than 15,000 clones, approximately 90% of them seen just once. The J gene is TRBJ1-2, the V gene TRBV5-4; D remains unclear. The TCR sequence derives from a human donor with active COVID-19. The donor label of this sample is uncertain. The sequenced sample was peripheral blood. CDR3 in amino acids: CASSPSPNSLYGYTF. Written as DNA, the CDR3 is TGTGCCAGCAGCCCCTCACCTAACAGCCTCTATGGCTACACCTTC.